The clone carrying this T cell receptor beta chain has just a few counts. Its matching antigen is unknown. The sample belongs to a study of T-cell memory formation after mild COVID-19. Study-level points and caveats: Whether second-wave clones peaking at day 37 were SARS-CoV-2 specific went unconfirmed. Later expanders leaned CD4+, whereas day 15 to 85 contracting clones were balanced CD4/CD8. Memory from before infection featured some responding clones, which suggests cross-reactive memory joined.

cDNA libraries for TCR alpha and TCR beta, carrying sample barcodes and UMIs, came from 5'RACE with constant-segment primers. TCRdb reprocessed the 5' RACE reads via MiXCR and lists one record per CDR3 protein. The sample includes about 400,000 distinct CDR3 sequences, less than 25% seen only once; the top ten take around 13%. CDR1 and CDR2 from the germline V gene are MDHEN and SYDVKM. CDR3 length: 14 amino acids. V lost 4 bases to trimming and J lost 2 bases, with 11 bases between them. This receptor was obtained from an adult woman who had mild COVID-19 (a few samples of this study predate the infection). Cell type and time point are not known. This chain connects TRBV28 to TRBJ1-1; D remains ambiguous. The sequenced material came from PBMCs or a T cell subset sorted from them (not recorded which). The CDR3 region is CASSSTQENTEAFF. DNA for the CDR3: TGTGCCAGCAGTTCCACTCAGGAAAACACTGAAGCTTTCTTT.